These 27 T cell receptor beta chains were all obtained from the same sample, sequenced in a study of cytomegalovirus exposure and HLA in healthy donors. 13 Jbeta primers and 60 Vbeta primers were used for the PCR. Assay: immunoSEQ multiplex PCR; the TCRdb copy retains only in-frame clones and omits some. Among roughly 100,000 clones listed, about 76% were seen once. Sequenced sample: PBMCs. These receptors were collected from a woman between 40 and 50 years old in good health and CMV-seronegative.

This clone has only a few counts. The chain uses TRBV9 and TRBJ2-5; TRBD1 matches at 7 bases. V was pared by 4 bases and J by 5 bases, with 14 bases of the junction left unmatched. Germline CDR1 and CDR2: SGDLS and YYNGEE. The CDR3 has 16 residues. The CDR3 sequence is CASSSELGTQGETQYF. CDR3 sequence (DNA): TGTGCCAGCAGCTCCGAGTTGGGGACACAGGGGGAGACCCAGTACTTC.

This rearrangement joins TRBV7-2 to TRBJ2-3; 8 nucleotides line up with TRBD2. Trimming removed 2 bases from V and 1 base from J; junction bases left unmatched: 2. CDR1 and CDR2 (germline): SGHTA, FQGNSA. The CDR3 runs to 15 residues. This chain's CDR3 is CASSLRRGGTDTQYF. In DNA, the CDR3 is TGTGCCAGCAGCTTAAGGCGGGGGGGCACAGATACGCAGTATTTT.

V and J are TRBV13 and TRBJ1-6; no firm D call. The CDR3 has 15 residues. The V end was cut by 2 bases, the J end by 7 bases, with 12 bases between. Germline CDR1 is PRHDT and CDR2 is FYEKMQ (reference sequence). The CDR3 spells CASSLPGTRNSPLHF. The CDR3 bases are TGTGCCAGCAGCTTACCGGGTACTAGGAATTCACCCCTCCACTTT.

The gene calls are TRBV2 and TRBJ1-1, with 7 nucleotides matching TRBD1. Trimming at V came to 6 bases and at J to 3 bases, leaving 4 bases not matched to a gene. CDR1 and CDR2 from the germline V gene are SNHLY and FYNNEI. This CDR3 is 13 amino acids long. The CDR3 DNA reads as TGTGCCAGCAGATTGACAGGGTACACTGAAGCTTTCTTT. It translates to CASRLTGYTEAFF.

V and J are TRBV2 and TRBJ2-7; 9 bases are a match to TRBD2. The CDR3 has 15 amino acids. Trimming took 2 bases from V and 3 from J; bases not matched to a gene: 5. Germline V gives CDR1 SNHLY, CDR2 FYNNEI. The CDR3 protein is CASSERVAGDYEQYF. For the CDR3, the DNA is TGTGCCAGCAGTGAAAGGGTAGCGGGGGACTACGAGCAGTACTTC.

The V gene is TRBV6-6, the J gene TRBJ1-5, with D tentatively TRBD1 (5 bases). Looked up from germline, CDR1 is MNHNY and CDR2 is SVGAGI (reference sequence). Deletions cut 0 bases from V and 4 bases from J, with 10 bases between. CDR3 length: 15 amino acids. The CDR3 region has the DNA TGTGCCAGCAGTTACTCAGCAGGGTCGAATCAGCCCCAGCATTTT. It codes for CASSYSAGSNQPQHF.

The chain joins TRBV5-8 to TRBJ1-5; 9 bases are shared with TRBD1. Germline V gene sequence: CDR1 SGHTS, CDR2 YDEGEE. Trimming cost V 4 bases and J 6 bases; bases outside gene matches: 17. The CDR3 spans 18 residues. CDR3 DNA sequence: TGTGCCAGCAGCCGGAAAAAAACAGGGGGCGGAGGAGGTCAGCCCCAGCATTTT. As protein: CASSRKKTGGGGGQPQHF.

The V and J genes are TRBV21-1 and TRBJ2-1; the listed D gene, TRBD2, was not tested against the DNA. TRBV21-1 is deemed a pseudogene. The CDR3 extends over 15 amino acids. CDR3: CASPPSGGAHNEQFF. The CDR3, as DNA: TGTGCCAGCCCCCCTAGCGGGGGGGCGCACAATGAGCAGTTCTTC.

The CDR3 nucleotides read TGTGCCAGCAGCCGACAGTACAATGAGCAGTTCTTC. This translates into CASSRQYNEQFF. V usage is TRBV5-8 and J usage is TRBJ2-1; D might be TRBD1 (5 bases). The CDR3 has 12 residues. CDR1 is SGHTS and CDR2 is YDEGEE in the germline V gene. V lost 4 bases and J lost 4, with 6 bases in between.

This CDR3 reads CASSLSGGALREQYF. For the CDR3, the DNA is TGTGCCAGCAGCTTGAGCGGGGGGGCCCTACGGGAGCAGTACTTC. V gene TRBV5-4 combines with J gene TRBJ2-7; 10 bases agree with TRBD2. Looked up from germline, CDR1 is SGHNT and CDR2 is YYREEE (reference sequence). V trimming: 1 base; J trimming: 7 bases; junction bases outside the gene matches: 8. CDR3 size: 15 residues.

The V call is TRBV6-5, the J call TRBJ1-3; no definite D call. Germline V gene sequence: CDR1 MNHEY, CDR2 SVGAGI. The CDR3 loop spans 15 amino acids. Trimming stripped 0 bases from V and 0 bases from J, with 6 bases between. The CDR3 nucleotides read TGTGCCAGCAGTTACTCGAGTTTCTCTGGAAACACCATATATTTT. It is translated as CASSYSSFSGNTIYF.

The J gene is TRBJ1-3, the V gene TRBV4-1; no firm D call. Between the trimmed V and J ends, which lost 4 bases and 0 bases, there was a span of 16 bases. The CDR3 contains 17 residues. The germline gives CDR1 MGHRA, CDR2 YSYEKL. The CDR3 loop reads CASSRGGEFGSGNTIYF. Here the CDR3 DNA reads TGCGCCAGCAGCCGCGGAGGAGAATTCGGCTCTGGAAACACCATATATTTT.

V is TRBV7-9 and J is TRBJ1-5; tentatively, D is TRBD1 (6 bases). CDR3 size: 15 residues. Per germline, CDR1 SEHNR and CDR2 FQNEAQ (reference sequence). V dropped 5 bases and J dropped 7 bases, with 18 bases sitting between them. Here the CDR3 DNA reads TGTGCCAGCAGCCTAGGGGGGGGCCTCTTACAGCCCCAGCATTTT. It encodes CASSLGGGLLQPQHF.

The V call is TRBV28, the J call TRBJ1-1, with 8 bases lining up with TRBD1. Germline CDR1 reads MDHEN; CDR2 reads SYDVKM. Trimming removed 5 bases from V and 1 base from J; junction bases left unmatched: 6. The CDR3 is 15 residues long. The DNA of the CDR3 is TGTGCCAGCAGTCCATGGACAGGGAGGAACACTGAAGCTTTCTTT. Its protein is CASSPWTGRNTEAFF.

The chain carries TRBV30 and TRBJ2-5; no firm D call. This CDR3 is built from 11 residues. Germline CDR1 is GTSNPN and CDR2 is SVGIG (reference sequence). The V end lost 0 bases, the J end lost 5 bases, and 4 bases lay between the germline ends. The CDR3 region is CAWSVSETQYF. The CDR3 nucleotides are TGTGCCTGGAGTGTATCGGAGACCCAGTACTTC.

CDR3 in DNA: TGTGCCACCAGCAGAGATCGCGGAGGGGTGGTTTTGAATGAAAAACTGTTTTTT. Residues: CATSRDRGGVVLNEKLFF. The V and J genes are TRBV15 and TRBJ1-4; perhaps TRBD1 as D (5 bases). V was trimmed by 0 bases and J by 5 bases, leaving 19 bases between them. Per germline, CDR1 LNHNV and CDR2 YYDKDF (reference sequence). The CDR3 contains 18 residues.

This sequence joins TRBV6-5 and TRBJ2-1; the match to TRBD1 covers 9 bases. Trimming cost V 5 bases and J 6 bases; bases outside gene matches: 5. CDR3 length equals 14 residues. CDR1 is MNHEY, CDR2 SVGAGI, per germline. CDR3 in DNA: TGTGCCAGCAGTATCGACAGGGGGGGCAATGAGCAGTTCTTC. This sequence encodes CASSIDRGGNEQFF.

This rearrangement joins TRBV5-4 to TRBJ2-1, with D possibly TRBD2 on 6 matching bases. Germline assignment: CDR1 SGHNT and CDR2 YYREEE (reference sequence). The V end lost 5 bases, the J end lost 0 bases, and 12 bases lay between the germline ends. CDR3 size: 15 residues. The CDR3 DNA sequence: TGTGCCAGCAGAGATGCGGGGTTCTCCTACAATGAGCAGTTCTTC. This codes for CASRDAGFSYNEQFF.

This sequence joins TRBV4-2 and TRBJ1-3; TRBD1 might be the D (5 bases). The germline gives CDR1 LGHNA, CDR2 YNFKEQ. V lost 1 base, J lost 8 bases, and 18 bases lay in between. The CDR3 contains 16 residues. Here the CDR3 reads CASSQVQADAMYTIYF. Written as DNA, the CDR3 is TGTGCCAGCAGCCAAGTACAGGCGGACGCGATGTACACCATATATTTT.

This chain connects TRBV6-1 to TRBJ2-6; TRBD2 matches 7 bases. There are 12 residues in the CDR3. The J segment lost 13 bases and the V segment lost 6 bases, leaving 6 bases of the junction unmatched. Germline CDR1 is MNHNS and CDR2 is SASEGT. The CDR3 DNA is TGTGCCAGCAGGTCCGACGGGAGGGTCCTGACTTTC. Its translation is CASRSDGRVLTF.

This chain connects TRBV11-2 to TRBJ1-1; possibly TRBD1 for D (6 bases). Trimming shortened V by 2 bases and J by 1 base, and 8 bases separated the two germline ends. This CDR3 is built from 14 residues. CDR1 is SGHAT, CDR2 FQNNGV, per germline. The CDR3 reads CASSLRTANTEAFF. The CDR3, as DNA: TGTGCCAGCAGCTTAAGGACAGCGAACACTGAAGCTTTCTTT. Full variable domain (remainder filled in from reference TRBV11-2 and TRBJ1-1): EAGVAQSPRYKIIEKRQSVAFWCNPISGHATLYWYQQILGQGPKLLIQFQNNGVVDDSQLPKDRFSAERLKGVDSTLKIQPAKLEDSAVYLCASSLRTANTEAFFGQGTRLTVV.

The V gene is TRBV5-1, the J gene TRBJ1-2, with no clear D. The germline V gene encodes CDR1 SGHRS and CDR2 YFSETQ. The V and J ends lost 5 bases and 7 bases respectively, with 21 bases between them. The CDR3 extends over 15 amino acids. The CDR3, as DNA: TGCGCCAGCAGGAGTGAGGAGGACGGTTTAAGTGGCTACACCTTC. This encodes CASRSEEDGLSGYTF.

A few counts support this clone. The chain couples TRBV5-1 to TRBJ1-2; TRBD1 matches at 8 bases. This CDR3 comprises 16 residues. V lost 5 bases, J lost 6 bases, and 15 bases stayed unmatched. The germline gives CDR1 SGHRS, CDR2 YFSETQ. The CDR3 bases are TGCGCCAGCAGTCTGGACAGGGATTTCGTTTACCATGGCTACACCTTC. This sequence encodes CASSLDRDFVYHGYTF.

V is TRBV9 and J is TRBJ2-1; 7 nucleotides line up with TRBD2. The CDR3 covers 16 residues. V lost 4 bases to trimming and J lost 8 bases; unmatched junction nucleotides: 15. The germline gives CDR1 SGDLS, CDR2 YYNGEE. CDR3 sequence reads: CASSPDRTRAGDEQFF. In DNA form, the CDR3 reads TGTGCCAGCAGCCCCGATAGGACTAGGGCGGGGGATGAGCAGTTCTTC. The whole variable domain, filled in from reference TRBV9 and TRBJ2-1, reads DSGVTQTPKHLITATGQRVTLRCSPRSGDLSVYWYQQSLDQGLQFLIQYYNGEERAKGNILERFSAQQFPDLHSELNLSSLELGDSALYFCASSPDRTRAGDEQFFGPGTRLTVL.

The genes are TRBV5-1 and TRBJ2-3; TRBD2 might be the D (6 bases). Germline V gives CDR1 SGHRS, CDR2 YFSETQ. The V end was cut by 4 bases, the J end by 3 bases, with 9 bases between. CDR3 length equals 13 residues. CDR3 coding DNA: TGCGCCAGCAGCACGGGGGAAACAGATACGCAGTATTTT. This sequence encodes CASSTGETDTQYF.

The gene calls are TRBV6-1 and TRBJ1-5, with D possibly TRBD1 on 6 matching bases. Germline assignment: CDR1 MNHNS and CDR2 SASEGT. V gave up 0 bases and J gave up 12 bases, with 12 bases separating them. The CDR3 spans 13 residues. The CDR3 region is CASSEAGAGDQHF. CDR3 nucleotide sequence: TGTGCCAGCAGTGAAGCGGGGGCTGGGGACCAGCATTTT.

The chain carries TRBV15 and TRBJ2-1, with 7 bases identical to TRBD2. Germline-derived CDR1 and CDR2 are LNHNV and YYDKDF (reference sequence). V lost 5 bases to trimming and J lost 10 bases; unmatched junction nucleotides: 11. The CDR3 has 14 amino acids. CDR3 residues: CATSVPGLPQEQFF. CDR3 nucleotide sequence: TGTGCCACCAGCGTCCCGGGACTACCCCAGGAGCAGTTCTTC.